This section outlines one T cell receptor beta chain sequence together with its context. No antigen is known for it. This entry is derived from a study of blood T cells in healthy people across ages. Whole-study findings and limits: Relative to aged donors, long-lived donors carried more naive CD4+ cells and displayed higher diversity. For the donors, CMV status was unknown and possibly confounded expanded clonotype changes.

CDR3 size: 19 residues. V was shortened by 4 bases and J by 0 bases, with 22 bases between the two germline ends. The germline gives CDR1 LGHNT, CDR2 FRNRAP. Combining a sample-barcoded 5' primer with a J-beta primer mix, a second PCR ran for roughly 6 to 12 cycles. All cDNA molecules were each tagged by a template-switch adaptor with 12 random nucleotides. TCRdb fed the 5' RACE reads into MiXCR, producing one record per CDR3 protein. Of 1.8 million or so distinct CDR3 sequences detected, around 40% appear once; the ten largest clones hold 23%. The V gene is TRBV12-5, the J gene TRBJ2-1; D is ambiguous. Sequencing was carried out using blood. This receptor was obtained from a human donor in good health. In nucleotides, the CDR3 is TGTGCTAGTGGTTCTACCTACTCATTAACTATGCACTCCTACAATGAGCAGTTCTTC. Protein: CASGSTYSLTMHSYNEQFF.